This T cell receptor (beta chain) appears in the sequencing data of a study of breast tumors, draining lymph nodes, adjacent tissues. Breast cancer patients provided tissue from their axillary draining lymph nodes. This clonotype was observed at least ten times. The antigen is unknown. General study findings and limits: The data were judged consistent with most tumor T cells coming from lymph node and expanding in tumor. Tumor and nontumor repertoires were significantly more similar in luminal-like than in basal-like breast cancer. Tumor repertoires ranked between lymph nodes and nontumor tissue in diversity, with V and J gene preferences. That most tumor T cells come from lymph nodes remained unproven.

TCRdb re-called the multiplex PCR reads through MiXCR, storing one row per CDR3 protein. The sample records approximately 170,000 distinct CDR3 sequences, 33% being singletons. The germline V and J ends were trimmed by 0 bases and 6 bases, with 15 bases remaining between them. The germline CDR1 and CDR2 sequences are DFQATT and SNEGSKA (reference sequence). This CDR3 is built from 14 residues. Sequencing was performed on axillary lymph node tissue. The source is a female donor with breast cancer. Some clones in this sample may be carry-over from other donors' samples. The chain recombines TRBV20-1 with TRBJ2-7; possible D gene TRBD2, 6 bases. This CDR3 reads CSARDGGSRIEQYF. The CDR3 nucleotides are TGCAGTGCTAGAGATGGAGGGTCTCGGATCGAGCAGTACTTC.